This T cell receptor (beta chain) came from a study of identical twins. The V and J ends lost 4 bases and 4 bases, in that order; junction bases with no gene match: 11. The CDR3 is made up of 18 amino acids. Germline loops: CDR1 SGHRS, CDR2 YFSETQ. TCRdb called the 5' RACE reads again in MiXCR, with one record for every CDR3 protein. The sample includes 1,800,000 or so distinct CDR3 sequences, around 33% of them seen just once. The J gene is TRBJ2-5, the V gene TRBV5-1, with TRBD2 matching over 15 bases. Specimen: cord blood. The sequence was obtained from a newborn girl in good health. The CDR3 here is CASSGQPGLAGGGETQYF. CDR3 DNA sequence: TGCGCCAGCAGCGGACAACCGGGACTAGCGGGAGGTGGAGAGACCCAGTACTTC.